Included here is one TCR beta chain sequence, with context. Its specificity is unknown. Trimming shortened V by 1 base and J by 4 bases, and 4 bases separated the two germline ends. This CDR3 spans 13 amino acids. Germline CDR1 SGHTA, CDR2 FQGNSA. Graves' hyperthyroidism qualified as stable when ophthalmopathy did not progress within 18 months. Patients were excluded for uncontrolled infection, other autoimmune disease, pregnancy or lactation. The sample originates from a study of T cells in Graves' hyperthyroidism and ophthalmopathy. Study conclusions and caveats: Ophthalmopathy, which appeared later, was predicted by the model a median 6.5 months before onset. Blood also contained most expanded thyroid clonotypes above 0.001.

What was amplified from RNA transcripts were TCR beta CDR3 regions. The TCR CDR3 was amplified in a first-round RT-PCR using the HTBI primer set. TCRdb itself ran the multiplex PCR reads through MiXCR, one entry per CDR3 protein. The profile shows under 700,000 distinct CDR3 sequences, about half of them singletons. The chain links TRBV7-2 to TRBJ2-2; D not certain. The material sequenced was peripheral blood or thyroid tissue (not recorded which). The sequence was collected from a woman aged 18-29 years with Graves' hyperthyroidism. The chain's CDR3 is CASSLVITGELFF. CDR3 nucleotides: TGTGCCAGCAGCTTAGTAATCACCGGGGAGCTGTTTTTT.